This T cell receptor beta chain derives from a study of T cells in Graves' hyperthyroidism and ophthalmopathy. Regarding the study as a whole: Blood also contained most expanded thyroid clonotypes above 0.001.

Regions amplified from RNA transcripts were the TCR beta CDR3 regions. HTBI primers drove first-round RT-PCR of the TCR CDR3. TCRdb analysed the multiplex PCR reads with MiXCR anew, one entry per CDR3 protein. The table includes approximately 400,000 distinct CDR3 sequences, roughly 14% detected once. Germline V gene data show CDR1 as MNHNS and CDR2 as SASEGT. The CDR3 is 14 residues long. This clonotype was picked up a small number of times. Its specificity is unknown. One junction end does not reproduce the germline sequence, and a read error may be involved. PBMCs stemmed from over 7.5 ml fresh peripheral blood.

Sequencing input: blood. The receptor was derived from an older woman with Graves' hyperthyroidism. The chain couples TRBV6-1 to TRBJ2-7; D not resolved. The CDR3 loop reads CASSEGDILYKQYF. The CDR3 nucleotides read TGTGCCAGCAGTGAAGGAGACATCCTCTACAAGCAGTACTTC.